The following is a TCR beta chain sequence with its context. The CDR3 is 15 residues long. In germline, CDR1 is LGHDT, CDR2 YNNKEL (reference sequence). Trimming took off 2 bases at V and 5 bases at J, with 12 bases between the two ends. The entry originates in a study of blood T cell repertoires in COVID-19. Authors' processing steps: Estimation of nucleated cell counts relied on the amplification of reference gene primers. Libraries were prepared by immunoSEQ multiplex PCR; TCRdb keeps only in-frame clonotypes and omits some of them. The V and J calls and clone size come from that table; D and trimming were worked out from the DNA. Seen here are approximately 140,000 clones, 88% observed once, and the top ten hold approximately 1.3%.

The rearrangement joins TRBV3-1 (or the pseudogene TRBV3-2) to TRBJ1-4; D is unclear. This TCR came from a woman in her 30s with acute COVID-19. Sample: PBMCs or T cells enriched from blood (not recorded which). The CDR3 region is CASSQTGTANEKLFF. The CDR3 coding sequence is TGTGCCAGCAGCCAAACGGGAACTGCAAATGAAAAACTGTTTTTT.